The 24 T cell receptor beta chains below were found in one sample sequenced in a study of T cells in Graves' hyperthyroidism and ophthalmopathy. Using RNA transcripts as the source, TCR beta CDR3 regions were amplified. Primed by the HTBI set, a first-round RT-PCR was run on the TCR CDR3. TCRdb redid the calling of the multiplex PCR reads with MiXCR, one entry per CDR3 protein. Of over 400,000 distinct CDR3 sequences listed, approximately 14% are singletons. The sample comprised blood. These receptors were obtained from a young man with Graves' ophthalmopathy.

The V call is TRBV29-1, the J call TRBJ2-5; no clear D. V lost 7 bases, J lost 5 bases, and 14 bases lay in between. CDR1 SQVTM and CDR2 ANQGSEA come from the germline V gene. The CDR3 has 12 amino acids. This CDR3 is CSESWQGETQYF. In DNA form, the CDR3 reads TGCAGCGAGAGCTGGCAAGGGGAGACCCAGTACTTC.

Ten or more counts support this clonotype. V is TRBV28 and J is TRBJ2-3; 7 bases match TRBD2. V lost 8 bases, J lost 3 bases, and 2 bases stayed unmatched. This CDR3 comprises 12 residues. Germline-derived CDR1 and CDR2 are MDHEN and SYDVKM. CDR3 in amino acids: CASEAGTDTQYF. CDR3 in DNA: TGTGCCAGCGAAGCGGGGACAGATACGCAGTATTTT.

The chain's CDR3 is CAWSGAGGLLFF. The CDR3 nucleotides read TGTGCCTGGAGTGGAGCCGGGGGTTTGCTGTTTTTT. The gene calls are TRBV30 and TRBJ2-2, with D maybe TRBD2 (6 bases). The CDR3 length is 12 residues. Trimming pared 1 base from V and 13 bases from J, leaving 13 bases between. Germline CDR1 is GTSNPN and CDR2 is SVGIG (reference sequence).

As to this clonotype: A read error may be the cause here, since a much bigger clone is one base away. The genes are TRBV6-2 or TRBV6-3 and TRBJ2-1; 8 bases are a match to TRBD1. This CDR3 comprises 14 residues. Germline CDR1 MNHEY, CDR2 SVGEGT. CDR3 DNA: TGTGCCAGCAGCGTGACAGGGGCCTACAGTGAGCAGTTCTTC. It encodes CASSVTGAYSEQFF.

Points on this clonotype: This may arise from a read error, as a much more abundant clone is one base away. The rearrangement joins TRBV24-1 to TRBJ1-2; 7 nucleotides line up with TRBD1. Trimming took 1 base from V and 4 from J; bases not matched to a gene: 2. Germline-derived CDR1 and CDR2 are KGHDR and SFDVKD. The CDR3 covers 14 residues. Here the CDR3 reads CATSDFDRAYGYTF. CDR3 nucleotides: TGTGCCACCAGTGATTTTGACAGGGCCTATGGCTACACCTTC.

This clonotype was picked up a small number of times. The junction and the germline gene differ at one end; a read error may be behind it. The chain joins TRBV11-3 to TRBJ1-1, with D hard to call. The CDR3 loop spans 13 amino acids. Germline CDR1 and CDR2: SGHNT and YENEEA. The CDR3 spells CASSFSENTGAFF. Here the CDR3 DNA reads TGTGCCAGCAGCTTCTCAGAGAACACTGGAGCTTTCTTT. The whole variable domain, remainder taken from reference TRBV11-3 and TRBJ1-1, is EAGVVQSPRYKIIEKKQPVAFWCNPISGHNTLYWYLQNLGQGPELLIRYENEEAVDDSQLPKDRFSAERLKGVDSTLKIQPAELGDSAVYLCASSFSENTGAFFGQGTRLTVV.

This clonotype was counted many times. This chain connects TRBV12-5 to TRBJ1-1; no clear D. Per germline, CDR1 LGHNT and CDR2 FRNRAP. The CDR3 runs 12 residues. V lost 5 bases to trimming and J lost 7 bases, with 11 bases between them. CDR3 sequence: CASGNWGYEAFF. CDR3 in DNA: TGTGCTAGTGGTAACTGGGGTTATGAAGCTTTCTTT.

This clonotype was counted many times. CDR3 in DNA: TGTGCCAGCAGCTTAACGAGTCCGGGACTAGCGTTTGAGCAGTTCTTC. Translating gives CASSLTSPGLAFEQFF. This chain connects TRBV7-3 to TRBJ2-1, with 10 positions matching TRBD2. The CDR3 runs to 16 residues. Trimming cost V 0 bases and J 9 bases; bases outside gene matches: 8. Germline CDR1 and CDR2: SGHTA and FQGTGA.

This clonotype has a handful of counts. The chain combines TRBV9 with TRBJ1-4; a possible D gene is TRBD1 (6 bases). Trimming left V 3 bases short and J 10 bases short, with 13 bases between. Germline V gene data show CDR1 as SGDLS and CDR2 as YYNGEE. This CDR3 comprises 13 residues. The DNA for the CDR3 is TGTGCCAGCAGCGCCCCAGGGGCGGGAAAACTGTTTTTT. It translates to CASSAPGAGKLFF.

This clonotype was seen repeatedly, ten times or more. The chain carries TRBV20-1 and TRBJ2-7; TRBD2 might be the D (5 bases). The CDR3 runs to 11 residues. Germline V gives CDR1 DFQATT, CDR2 SNEGSKA (reference sequence). Between the trimmed V and J ends, which lost 6 bases and 3 bases, there was a span of 9 bases. The CDR3 loop reads CSAGGDYEQYF. CDR3 nucleotides: TGCAGTGCCGGAGGAGACTACGAGCAGTACTTC.

In its sample, this clonotype was seen a few times. The chain has TRBV7-9 and TRBJ2-5; D call uncertain. V lost 2 bases and J 6 bases, leaving 10 bases between the germline ends. The germline V gene has CDR1 SEHNR and CDR2 FQNEAQ (reference sequence). This CDR3 is 13 amino acids long. The CDR3 sequence: CASSLTESKTQYF. DNA of the CDR3: TGTGCCAGCAGCTTAACTGAATCGAAGACCCAGTACTTC. Complete variable domain (other parts from reference TRBV7-9 and TRBJ2-5): DTGVSQNPRHKITKRGQNVTFRCDPISEHNRLYWYRQTLGQGPEFLTYFQNEAQLEKSRLLSDRFSAERPKGSFSTLEIQRTEQGDSAMYLCASSLTESKTQYFGPGTRLLVL.

The table lists this clonotype with many counts. The CDR3 DNA follows: TGTGCCAGCAGTTACGGTCGCTCTGGAAACACCATATATTTT. Translating gives CASSYGRSGNTIYF. The chain combines TRBV6-2 or TRBV6-3 with TRBJ1-3, with D uncertain. Trimming took 2 bases from V and 0 from J, leaving 5 bases between them. CDR1 MNHEY and CDR2 SVGEGT come from the germline V gene. The CDR3 covers 14 residues.

This clonotype was recorded many times. The chain carries TRBV24-1 and TRBJ2-7, with D unresolved. The CDR3 is 13 residues long. The germline V gene has CDR1 KGHDR and CDR2 SFDVKD. Trimming shortened V by 6 bases and J by 6 bases, and 14 bases separated the two germline ends. The CDR3 nucleotides read TGTGCCACCAGTTCCCGTACCCGAGGCGAGCAGTACTTC. This codes for CATSSRTRGEQYF.

This clonotype was recorded a few times. The chain uses TRBV29-1 and TRBJ2-1; D unresolved. Trimming stripped 5 bases from V and 7 bases from J, with 15 bases between. The germline CDR1 and CDR2 sequences are SQVTM and ANQGSEA. The CDR3 sequence is 13 residues long. In nucleotides, the CDR3 is TGCAGCGTTTCAGGTGGGCTTAGGAATGAGCAGTTCTTC. Translation gives CSVSGGLRNEQFF.

V gene TRBV7-2 combines with J gene TRBJ2-5; 11 nucleotides align to TRBD2. The germline V gene encodes CDR1 SGHTA and CDR2 FQGNSA. The CDR3 has 15 residues. The ends lost 5 bases at V and 3 bases at J; junction bases unmatched: 5. The CDR3 region has the DNA TGTGCCAGCAGCCCACTAGCGGGAGCCGAAGAGACCCAGTACTTC. Its translation is CASSPLAGAEETQYF. Complete variable domain (other parts from reference TRBV7-2 and TRBJ2-5): GAGVSQSPSNKVTEKGKDVELRCDPISGHTALYWYRQSLGQGLEFLIYFQGNSAPDKSGLPSDRFSAERTGGSVSTLTIQRTQQEDSAVYLCASSPLAGAEETQYFGPGTRLLVL.

A remark on this clonotype: Without the conserved terminal phenylalanine or tryptophan, this CDR3 likely stems from a read error. The chain couples TRBV3-1 to TRBJ2-7, with D possibly TRBD1 on 7 matching bases. The germline V gene has CDR1 LGHDT and CDR2 YNNKEL (reference sequence). The CDR3 is 15 residues long. The V end was cut by 5 bases, the J end by 3 bases, with 17 bases between. The CDR3, as DNA: TGTGCCAGCAGCGCCCTAGGGCAGGGGGGCTACGAGCAGTACCTC. This gives the protein CASSALGQGGYEQYL.

The CDR3 is CASGSGQAYGYTF. The CDR3 DNA reads TGTGCCAGCGGGTCCGGACAGGCCTATGGCTACACCTTC. The chain employs TRBV7-9 and TRBJ1-2; TRBD1 agrees at 7 bases. This CDR3 has 13 residues. Per germline, CDR1 SEHNR and CDR2 FQNEAQ (reference sequence). V was pared by 8 bases and J by 4 bases, with 7 bases of the junction left unmatched.

This clonotype has ten or more counts. The chain uses TRBV6-1 and TRBJ1-1; D might be TRBD1 (5 bases). The CDR3 consists of 14 residues. Germline CDR1 MNHNS, CDR2 SASEGT. V shed 6 bases and J shed 4 bases, with 15 bases lying between them. The CDR3 is CASSLGGMGTEAFF. CDR3 DNA: TGTGCCAGCAGCCTCGGGGGTATGGGCACTGAAGCTTTCTTT.

V gene TRBV6-1 combines with J gene TRBJ2-2, with TRBD2 matching 8 bases. Losses at the gene ends were 7 bases for V and 5 bases for J; bases not matched to a gene: 9. CDR1 and CDR2 (germline): MNHNS, SASEGT. CDR3 length: 15 amino acids. The CDR3, as DNA: TGTGCCAGCACGGGAGGACTAGCCCCAACCGGGGAGCTGTTTTTT. Protein: CASTGGLAPTGELFF.

This clonotype has at least ten counts. This chain uses TRBV12-3 or TRBV12-4 with TRBJ1-1; 7 positions agree with TRBD1. The CDR3 loop spans 16 amino acids. Trimming cost V 4 bases and J 3 bases; bases outside gene matches: 11. The CDR3 sequence: CASSWGRQGEDTEAFF. CDR3 sequence (DNA): TGTGCCAGCAGTTGGGGCCGACAGGGTGAGGACACTGAAGCTTTCTTT.

This clonotype has a count of ten or more. The CDR3 sequence: CAWSVGADQPQHF. CDR3 bases: TGTGCCTGGAGTGTGGGGGCGGATCAGCCCCAGCATTTT. V usage is TRBV30 and J usage is TRBJ1-5; a possible D gene is TRBD1 (6 bases). Germline CDR1 and CDR2: GTSNPN and SVGIG (reference sequence). V dropped 0 bases and J dropped 5 bases, with 8 bases sitting between them. This CDR3 has 13 amino acids.

To note about this clonotype: A much larger clone sits a single nucleotide away, making a read error possible. The chain combines TRBV12-3 or TRBV12-4 with TRBJ1-5; the match to TRBD1 covers 8 bases. J was trimmed by 5 bases and V by 5 bases; bases with no gene match: 5. CDR3 length: 14 residues. This CDR3 is CASSNRDRHQPQHF. The CDR3 DNA reads as TGTGCCAGCAGTAACCGGGACAGGCATCAGCCCCAGCATTTT.

This clonotype was seen repeatedly, ten times or more. This chain links TRBV15 with TRBJ2-7; the match to TRBD2 covers 7 bases. This CDR3 has 14 amino acids. CDR1 LNHNV and CDR2 YYDKDF come from the germline V gene (reference sequence). V lost 1 base, J lost 5 bases, and 5 bases stayed unmatched. The CDR3 here is CATSRGTRTHEQYF. The DNA of the CDR3 is TGTGCCACCAGCAGAGGGACTAGGACCCACGAGCAGTACTTC.

This clonotype occurred many times. The chain couples TRBV5-1 to TRBJ2-3; D is unclear. Trimming took 5 bases from V and 3 from J, leaving 4 bases between them. CDR3 length: 11 amino acids. Germline V gene lookup returns CDR1 SGHRS and CDR2 YFSETQ. The CDR3 reads CASSWTDTQYF. In DNA form, the CDR3 reads TGCGCCAGCAGTTGGACAGATACGCAGTATTTT.